Detailed here is one TCR beta chain. Its target is not known. Every one of the participants with HIV received treatment in the United States. This specimen belongs to a study of long-term antiretroviral therapy in people with HIV. Deletions cut 6 bases from V and 2 bases from J, with 14 bases between. The CDR3 loop spans 15 amino acids. CDR1 is PRHDT and CDR2 is FYEKMQ in the germline V gene (reference sequence). Study-level results: Relative to control repertoires, HIV repertoires exhibited narrower CDR3 length ranges. The study collected blood between about 2004 and 2018, possibly under older ART regimens. Information on adherence, resistance and therapy changes was unavailable.

Survey-level immunoSEQ v3.0 assays were run. Repertoires were generated with immunoSEQ multiplex PCR, while TCRdb's copy carries only in-frame clones and drops some. Among over 35,000 clones, less than 85% were seen once, and the ten largest hold under 6.5%. The clonotype comes from a man aged 25-40 years with HIV. The J gene is TRBJ2-1, the V gene TRBV13; a weak D match, TRBD2 (5 bases). Sequences were derived from unsorted PBMCs, sampled 3.4 years after starting antiretroviral therapy. CDR3 protein: CASSLSGDAYNEQFF. CDR3 nucleotides: TGTGCCAGCAGTTTAAGCGGAGACGCCTACAATGAGCAGTTCTTC. The complete variable domain, with remaining parts taken from reference TRBV13 and TRBJ2-1, reads AAGVIQSPRHLIKEKRETATLKCYPIPRHDTVYWYQQGPGQDPQFLISFYEKMQSDKGSIPDRFSAQQFSDYHSELNMSSLELGDSALYFCASSLSGDAYNEQFFGPGTRLTVL.